The entry that follows covers one T cell receptor beta chain sequence. In this sample, this clonotype turned up many times. It lacks a known antigen. No much larger clone exists at a distance of one base, and base qualities are not known. Library preparation employed RT-PCR. The reads were generated on an Illumina HiSeq 2500. The public reads were reprocessed in TCRdb via fastp at Q25 and MiXCR, keeping in-frame beta chains. Rows with one shared CDR3 protein collapse into an entry with the most common genes and DNA. The sample table shows about 310,000 distinct CDR3 sequences, and 20% to 25% are seen once. The ten top clones hold roughly a tenth of the sample. The CDR3 runs 13 residues from the cysteine to the phenylalanine. Only the CDR3 DNA stays, 39 bases, in frame from base 1. V lost 4 bases and J lost 6 bases; the stretch between them is 9 bases long. The data originate from a study of response to subunit inactivated influenza vaccine listed by TCRdb under 2018. Notes on the research overall: The study used deep quantitative T cell receptor repertoire profiling to track responses to a trivalent subunit inactivated influenza vaccine. Findings and caveats that apply to the study as a whole: The authors suggested that each seasonal influenza vaccination may recruit only a limited number of new T cells.

The chain links TRBV12-3 or TRBV12-4 with TRBJ1-4, with the identity of the D gene unclear. This specimen was PBMCs from blood, taken approximately 20 months after vaccination. The TCR comes from a man aged 50 to 69 who received an inactivated influenza vaccine. Donor details come from another sample of the same person, matched by shared clones. This receptor has the CDR3 CASSSGGDEKLFF. The DNA sequence is TGTGCCAGCAGTTCGGGCGGCGATGAAAAACTGTTTTTT.